The TCR beta chain under discussion was sequenced for a study of blood T cell repertoires in COVID-19. Study summary: Sites in the United States, Italy and Spain provided acute and convalescent COVID-19 samples.

The germline CDR1 and CDR2 sequences are SGHAT and FQNNGV. Trimming cost V 6 bases and J 4 bases; bases outside gene matches: 7. The CDR3 is made up of 15 amino acids. Data came from immunoSEQ multiplex PCR; TCRdb stores just in-frame clones and leaves some out. The sample holds more than 85,000 clones, around nine tenths seen once. The source of this sequence is a woman aged 45 to 65 with COVID-19, enrolled during active disease. Source material: peripheral blood. The gene calls are TRBV11-2 and TRBJ2-2, with TRBD1 identical over 8 bases. In DNA form, the CDR3 reads TGTGCCAGCAGTTTCCAGGGGGCGGGCACCGGGGAGCTGTTTTTT. Translating it yields CASSFQGAGTGELFF. The whole variable domain, remainder taken from reference TRBV11-2 and TRBJ2-2, is EAGVAQSPRYKIIEKRQSVAFWCNPISGHATLYWYQQILGQGPKLLIQFQNNGVVDDSQLPKDRFSAERLKGVDSTLKIQPAKLEDSAVYLCASSFQGAGTGELFFGEGSRLTVL.